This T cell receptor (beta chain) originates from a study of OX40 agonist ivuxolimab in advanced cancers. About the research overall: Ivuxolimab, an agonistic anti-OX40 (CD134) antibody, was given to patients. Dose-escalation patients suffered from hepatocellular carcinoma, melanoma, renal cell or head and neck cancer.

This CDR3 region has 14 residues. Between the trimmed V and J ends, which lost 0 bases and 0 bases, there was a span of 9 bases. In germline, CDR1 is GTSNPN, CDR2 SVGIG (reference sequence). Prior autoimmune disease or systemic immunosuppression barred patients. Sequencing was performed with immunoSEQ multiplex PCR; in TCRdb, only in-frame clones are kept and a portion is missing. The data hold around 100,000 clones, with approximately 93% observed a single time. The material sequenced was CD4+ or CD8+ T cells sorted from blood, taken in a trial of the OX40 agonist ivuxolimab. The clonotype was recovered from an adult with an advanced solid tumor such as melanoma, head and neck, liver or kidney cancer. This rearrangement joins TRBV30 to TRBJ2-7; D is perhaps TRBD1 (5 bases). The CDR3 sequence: CAWSVGVSSYEQYF. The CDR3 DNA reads TGTGCCTGGAGTGTAGGGGTCAGCTCCTACGAGCAGTACTTC.